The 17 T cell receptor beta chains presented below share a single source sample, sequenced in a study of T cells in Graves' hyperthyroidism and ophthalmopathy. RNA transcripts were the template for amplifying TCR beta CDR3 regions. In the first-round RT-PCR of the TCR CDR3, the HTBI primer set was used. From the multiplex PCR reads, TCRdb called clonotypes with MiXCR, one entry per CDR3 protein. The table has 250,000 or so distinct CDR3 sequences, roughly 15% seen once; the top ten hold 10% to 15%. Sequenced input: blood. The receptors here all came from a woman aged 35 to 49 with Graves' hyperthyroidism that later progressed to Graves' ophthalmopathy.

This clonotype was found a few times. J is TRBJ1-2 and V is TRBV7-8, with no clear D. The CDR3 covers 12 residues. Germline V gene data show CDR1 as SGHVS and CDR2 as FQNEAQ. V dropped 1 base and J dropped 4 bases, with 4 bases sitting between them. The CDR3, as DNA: TGTGCCAGCAGCTTAGAGACCTATGGCTACACCTTC. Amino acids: CASSLETYGYTF.

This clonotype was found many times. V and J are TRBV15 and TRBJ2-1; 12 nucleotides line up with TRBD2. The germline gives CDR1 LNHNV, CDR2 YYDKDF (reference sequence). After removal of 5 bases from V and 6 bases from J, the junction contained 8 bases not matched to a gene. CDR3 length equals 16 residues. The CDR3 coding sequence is TGTGCCACCAGCGCTCGACTAGCGGGGGAGGTCAATGAGCAGTTCTTC. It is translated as CATSARLAGEVNEQFF.

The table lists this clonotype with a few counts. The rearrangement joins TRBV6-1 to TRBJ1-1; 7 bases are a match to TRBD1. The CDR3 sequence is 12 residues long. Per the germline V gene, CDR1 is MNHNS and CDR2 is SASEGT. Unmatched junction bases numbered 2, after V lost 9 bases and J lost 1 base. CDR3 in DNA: TGTGCCAGTAGGACAGGGAACACTGAAGCTTTCTTT. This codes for CASRTGNTEAFF.

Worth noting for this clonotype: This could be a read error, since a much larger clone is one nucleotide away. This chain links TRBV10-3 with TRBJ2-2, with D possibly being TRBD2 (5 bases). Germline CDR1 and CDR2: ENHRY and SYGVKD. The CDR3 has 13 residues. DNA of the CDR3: TGTGCCATCAGTGAGTCTGCTACCGGGAAGCTGTTTTTT. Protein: CAISESATGKLFF.

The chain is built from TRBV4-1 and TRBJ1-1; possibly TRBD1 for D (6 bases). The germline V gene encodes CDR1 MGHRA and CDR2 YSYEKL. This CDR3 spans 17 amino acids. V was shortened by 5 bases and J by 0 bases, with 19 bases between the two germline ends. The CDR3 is CASSYSSQRGMNTEAFF. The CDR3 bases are TGCGCCAGCAGCTACTCGTCCCAGAGGGGGATGAACACTGAAGCTTTCTTT.

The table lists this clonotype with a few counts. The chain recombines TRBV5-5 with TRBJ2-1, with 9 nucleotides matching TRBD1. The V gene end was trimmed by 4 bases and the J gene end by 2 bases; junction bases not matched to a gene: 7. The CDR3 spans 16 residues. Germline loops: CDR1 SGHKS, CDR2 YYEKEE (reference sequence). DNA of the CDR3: TGTGCCAGCAGCCTACAGGGGGCTCTTACCTACAATGAGCAGTTCTTC. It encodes CASSLQGALTYNEQFF.

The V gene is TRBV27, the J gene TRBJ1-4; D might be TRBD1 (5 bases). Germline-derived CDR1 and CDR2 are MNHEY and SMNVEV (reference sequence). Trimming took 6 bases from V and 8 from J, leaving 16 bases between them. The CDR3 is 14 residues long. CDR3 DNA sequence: TGTGCCAGCAGGGGTAGTAGGGGTCGAGAAAAACTGTTTTTT. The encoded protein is CASRGSRGREKLFF.

CDR3 nucleotides: TGCAGTGCTAAAAGGACAGGGGGCATGAGCAATCAGCCCCAGCATTTT. Encoded protein: CSAKRTGGMSNQPQHF. The V call is TRBV20-1, the J call TRBJ1-5; 11 bases fit TRBD1. Germline V gene sequence: CDR1 DFQATT, CDR2 SNEGSKA (reference sequence). Trimming took 4 bases from V and 1 from J; bases not matched to a gene: 6. This CDR3 is built from 16 residues.

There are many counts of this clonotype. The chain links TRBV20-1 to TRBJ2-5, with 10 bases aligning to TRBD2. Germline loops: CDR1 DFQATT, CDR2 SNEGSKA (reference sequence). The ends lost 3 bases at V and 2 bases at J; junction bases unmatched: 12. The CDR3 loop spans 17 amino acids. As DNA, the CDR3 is TGCAGTGCTAGTAACGGGCTAGCGGGAGAGGCACAAGAGACCCAGTACTTC. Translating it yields CSASNGLAGEAQETQYF.

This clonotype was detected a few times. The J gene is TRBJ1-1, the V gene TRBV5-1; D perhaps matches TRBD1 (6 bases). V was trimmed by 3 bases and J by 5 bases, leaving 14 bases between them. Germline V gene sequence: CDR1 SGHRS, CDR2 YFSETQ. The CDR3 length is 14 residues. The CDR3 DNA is TGCGCCAGCAGCTCCATCAGGGGAGGGACTGAAGCTTTCTTT. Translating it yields CASSSIRGGTEAFF. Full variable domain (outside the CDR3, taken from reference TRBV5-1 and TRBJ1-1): KAGVTQTPRYLIKTRGQQVTLSCSPISGHRSVSWYQQTPGQGLQFLFEYFSETQRNKGNFPGRFSGRQFSNSRSEMNVSTLELGDSALYLCASSSIRGGTEAFFGQGTRLTVV.

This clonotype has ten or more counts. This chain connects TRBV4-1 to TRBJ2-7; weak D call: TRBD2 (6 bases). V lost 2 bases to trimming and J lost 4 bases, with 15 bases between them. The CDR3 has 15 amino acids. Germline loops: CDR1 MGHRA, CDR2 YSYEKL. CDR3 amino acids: CASSQLFGDLYEQYF. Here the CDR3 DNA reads TGCGCCAGCAGCCAACTATTCGGGGACTTGTACGAGCAGTACTTC.

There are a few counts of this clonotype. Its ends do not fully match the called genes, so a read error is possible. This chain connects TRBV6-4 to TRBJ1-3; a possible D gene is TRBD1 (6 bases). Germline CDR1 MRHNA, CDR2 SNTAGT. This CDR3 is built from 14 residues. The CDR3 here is CASIPGASGNTTYF. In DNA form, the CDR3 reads TGTGCCAGCATCCCGGGGGCTTCGGGAAACACCACATATTTT.

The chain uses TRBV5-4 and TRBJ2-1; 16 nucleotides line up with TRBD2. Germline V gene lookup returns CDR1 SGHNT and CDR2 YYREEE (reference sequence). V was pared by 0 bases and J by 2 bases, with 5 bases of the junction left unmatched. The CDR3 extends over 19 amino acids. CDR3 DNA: TGTGCCAGCAGCTTGGAGGGACTAGCGGGAGGGCCTCCCTACAATGAGCAGTTCTTC. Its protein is CASSLEGLAGGPPYNEQFF. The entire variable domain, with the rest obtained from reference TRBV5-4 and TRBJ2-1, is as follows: ETGVTQSPTHLIKTRGQQVTLRCSSQSGHNTVSWYQQALGQGPQFIFQYYREEENGRGNFPPRFSGLQFPNYSSELNVNALELDDSALYLCASSLEGLAGGPPYNEQFFGPGTRLTVL.

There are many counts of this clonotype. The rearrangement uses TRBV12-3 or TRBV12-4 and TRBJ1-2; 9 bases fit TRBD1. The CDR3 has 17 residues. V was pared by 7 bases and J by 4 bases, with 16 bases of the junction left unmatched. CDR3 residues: CASIRQGTGNPIYGYTF. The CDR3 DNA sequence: TGTGCCAGCATCCGTCAGGGGACAGGGAATCCCATCTATGGCTACACCTTC.

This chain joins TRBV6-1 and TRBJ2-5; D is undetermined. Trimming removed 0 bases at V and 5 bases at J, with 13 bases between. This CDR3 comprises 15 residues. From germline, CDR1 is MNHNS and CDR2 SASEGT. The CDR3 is CASSEAALPQETQYF. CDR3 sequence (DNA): TGTGCCAGCAGTGAAGCTGCGCTGCCGCAGGAGACCCAGTACTTC.

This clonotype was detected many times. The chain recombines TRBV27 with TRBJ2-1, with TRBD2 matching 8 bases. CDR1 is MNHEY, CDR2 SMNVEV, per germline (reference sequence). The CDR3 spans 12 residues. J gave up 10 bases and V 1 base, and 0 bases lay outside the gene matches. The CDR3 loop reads CASSLLAGEQFF. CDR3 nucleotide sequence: TGTGCCAGCAGTTTATTAGCGGGAGAGCAGTTCTTC.

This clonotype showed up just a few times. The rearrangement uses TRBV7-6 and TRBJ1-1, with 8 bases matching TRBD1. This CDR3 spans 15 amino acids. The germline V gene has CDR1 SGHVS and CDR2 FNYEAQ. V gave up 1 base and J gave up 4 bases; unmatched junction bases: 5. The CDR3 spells CASSLEAGGSTEAFF. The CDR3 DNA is TGTGCCAGCAGCTTAGAGGCAGGGGGCTCCACTGAAGCTTTCTTT.